One and the same sample provided the 30 T cell receptor beta chains below, sequenced in a study of T cell changes during pregnancy in multiple sclerosis. Data came from immunoSEQ multiplex PCR; TCRdb stores just in-frame clones and leaves some out. The data hold more than 60,000 clones, with approximately 90% observed a single time. The starting material was peripheral blood, obtained in the second trimester of pregnancy. These TCRs come from a female donor with multiple sclerosis, enrolled in a pregnancy study.

This chain links TRBV6-5 with TRBJ1-1; 8 bases are a match to TRBD1. Germline assignment: CDR1 MNHEY and CDR2 SVGAGI. The CDR3 is made up of 14 amino acids. V lost 4 bases and J lost 6; bases outside the gene matches: 7. The CDR3 nucleotides are TGTGCCAGCAGTTTGACAGGGGCAGGGGCTGAAGCTTTCTTT. This sequence encodes CASSLTGAGAEAFF.

This clone has just a few counts. CDR3 nucleotides: TGTGCCAGCAGTTACTCCGACAGTACCGGGGAGCTGTTTTTT. Translated, it gives CASSYSDSTGELFF. The V and J genes are TRBV6-5 and TRBJ2-2; maybe TRBD1 (5 bases). Germline V lookup: CDR1 MNHEY, CDR2 SVGAGI. The CDR3 is made up of 14 amino acids. V was cut by 0 bases and J by 5 bases, with 7 bases left in between.

The V and J genes are TRBV7-3 and TRBJ2-1, with unresolved D. V was cut by 3 bases and J by 6 bases, with 12 bases left in between. Germline assignment: CDR1 SGHTA and CDR2 FQGTGA. The CDR3 totals 14 residues. The CDR3 loop reads CASSLPGAINEQFF. CDR3 nucleotide sequence: TGTGCCAGCAGCTTGCCAGGCGCTATCAATGAGCAGTTCTTC. Full variable domain (outside the CDR3, taken from reference TRBV7-3 and TRBJ2-1): GAGVSQTPSNKVTEKGKYVELRCDPISGHTALYWYRQSLGQGPEFLIYFQGTGAADDSGLPNDRFFAVRPEGSVSTLKIQRTERGDSAVYLCASSLPGAINEQFFGPGTRLTVL.

The chain couples TRBV9 to TRBJ2-5; 11 bases line up with TRBD2. V shed 7 bases, J shed 3 bases, and the junction held 8 bases outside the gene matches. CDR3 size: 15 residues. Germline CDR1 and CDR2: SGDLS and YYNGEE. Here the CDR3 reads CASAAGSGREETQYF. CDR3 DNA sequence: TGTGCCAGCGCGGCGGGTAGCGGGAGGGAAGAGACCCAGTACTTC.

This clone was seen only a few times. This chain joins TRBV5-1 and TRBJ1-4, with a tentative D call TRBD1 (5 bases). CDR3 length: 14 amino acids. V lost 0 bases, J lost 8 bases, and 11 bases lay in between. From germline, CDR1 is SGHRS and CDR2 YFSETQ. CDR3 sequence: CASSLAGGAEKLFF. CDR3 DNA sequence: TGCGCCAGCAGCTTGGCCGGGGGAGCCGAAAAACTGTTTTTT. The full variable domain, rest sourced from reference TRBV5-1 and TRBJ1-4, is KAGVTQTPRYLIKTRGQQVTLSCSPISGHRSVSWYQQTPGQGLQFLFEYFSETQRNKGNFPGRFSGRQFSNSRSEMNVSTLELGDSALYLCASSLAGGAEKLFFGSGTQLSVL.

This clone came up once. The chain employs TRBV4-1 and TRBJ2-2; D unresolved. V gave up 0 bases and J gave up 4 bases, with 21 bases separating them. The CDR3 consists of 19 residues. Germline-derived CDR1 and CDR2 are MGHRA and YSYEKL. The CDR3 loop is CASSQDPLLSSLATGELFF. The CDR3 DNA is TGCGCCAGCAGCCAAGATCCATTGCTGAGCAGCTTAGCCACCGGGGAGCTGTTTTTT.

The chain has TRBV5-1 and TRBJ2-7; D ambiguous. Germline CDR1 SGHRS, CDR2 YFSETQ. The V end lost 3 bases, the J end lost 4 bases, and 5 bases lay between the germline ends. This CDR3 region has 11 residues. As DNA, the CDR3 is TGCGCCAGCAGCTCCCAATACGAGCAGTACTTC. The encoded protein is CASSSQYEQYF.

The J gene is TRBJ1-4, the V gene TRBV5-1, with 9 bases aligning to TRBD1. The CDR3 is 15 amino acids. Germline V gives CDR1 SGHRS, CDR2 YFSETQ. The trim removed 4 bases at V and 8 bases at J, leaving 9 bases unmatched. The CDR3 region is CASSLRTGEGEKLFF. Here the CDR3 DNA reads TGCGCCAGCAGCCTGCGGACAGGGGAAGGGGAAAAACTGTTTTTT.

The chain links TRBV7-2 to TRBJ2-1, with 9 bases aligning to TRBD1. CDR3 size: 16 residues. Looked up from germline, CDR1 is SGHTA and CDR2 is FQGNSA. The V segment lost 5 bases and the J segment 9 bases; nucleotides outside the gene matches: 14. This chain's CDR3 is CASSPLGGTGNSEQFF. As DNA, the CDR3 is TGTGCCAGCAGCCCACTCGGAGGGACAGGGAACAGTGAGCAGTTCTTC.

CDR3 loop: CASSNKRGLAGGPRLNEQFF. CDR3 in DNA: TGTGCCAGCAGCAACAAAAGAGGACTAGCGGGGGGGCCTCGTTTGAATGAGCAGTTCTTC. The J gene is TRBJ2-1, the V gene TRBV7-8; 15 bases are shared with TRBD2. From germline, CDR1 is SGHVS and CDR2 FQNEAQ. CDR3 length equals 20 residues. Trimming at V came to 5 bases and at J to 7 bases, leaving 18 bases not matched to a gene.

The rearrangement links TRBV7-3 to TRBJ1-6; 10 nucleotides line up with TRBD1. Per germline, CDR1 SGHTA and CDR2 FQGTGA. The length of the CDR3 is 13 residues. The trim removed 5 bases at V and 13 bases at J, leaving 5 bases unmatched. The CDR3 reads CASSLGQGGPLHF. The CDR3, as DNA: TGTGCCAGCAGCCTCGGACAGGGGGGTCCCCTCCACTTT.

The chain joins TRBV5-5 to TRBJ1-2; D is ambiguous. CDR1 is SGHKS, CDR2 YYEKEE, per germline (reference sequence). The CDR3 totals 12 residues. V lost 1 base and J lost 4, with 5 bases in between. The chain's CDR3 is CASSLNGYGYTF. The CDR3 nucleotides are TGTGCCAGCAGCTTGAACGGCTATGGCTACACCTTC. The full variable domain, completed using reference TRBV5-5 and TRBJ1-2, is DAGVTQSPTHLIKTRGQQVTLRCSPISGHKSVSWYQQVLGQGPQFIFQYYEKEERGRGNFPDRFSARQFPNYSSELNVNALLLGDSALYLCASSLNGYGYTFGSGTRLTVV.

V and J are TRBV5-1 and TRBJ2-7; perhaps TRBD1 as D (5 bases). CDR3 length: 13 amino acids. Deletions cut 4 bases from V and 1 base from J, with 9 bases between. Germline CDR1 is SGHRS and CDR2 is YFSETQ. This CDR3 reads CASSGDRSYEQYF. The CDR3 DNA sequence: TGCGCCAGCAGCGGCGACAGATCCTACGAGCAGTACTTC.

The chain is built from TRBV6-1 and TRBJ1-1, with D unclear. The V gene's germline CDR1 is MNHNS and CDR2 SASEGT. The CDR3 loop spans 13 amino acids. The V end lost 1 base, the J end lost 6 bases, and 9 bases lay between the germline ends. The CDR3 here is CASSEEGRSEAFF. The CDR3 nucleotides are TGTGCCAGCAGTGAAGAAGGGAGGTCTGAAGCTTTCTTT.

This clone has a single count. The chain recombines TRBV2 with TRBJ1-2, with TRBD1 as a possible D gene (5 bases). CDR3 length equals 16 residues. Germline V gene sequence: CDR1 SNHLY, CDR2 FYNNEI. Trimming shortened V by 2 bases and J by 2 bases, and 15 bases separated the two germline ends. The CDR3 loop is CASSESVAGLNYGYTF. DNA of the CDR3: TGTGCCAGCAGTGAAAGCGTCGCAGGGTTGAACTATGGCTACACCTTC.

The chain uses TRBV25-1 and TRBJ2-5, with a tentative D call TRBD1 (6 bases). CDR3 length: 15 amino acids. The germline gives CDR1 MGHDK, CDR2 SYGVNS. V was cut by 2 bases and J by 5 bases, with 15 bases left in between. The chain's CDR3 is CASSEMAGEWETQYF. The CDR3 DNA is TGTGCCAGCAGTGAAATGGCAGGGGAATGGGAGACCCAGTACTTC. The full variable domain, completed using reference TRBV25-1 and TRBJ2-5, is EADIYQTPRYLVIGTGKKITLECSQTMGHDKMYWYQQDPGMELHLIHYSYGVNSTEKGDLSSESTVSRIRTEHFPLTLESARPSHTSQYLCASSEMAGEWETQYFGPGTRLLVL.

The rearrangement links TRBV5-5 to TRBJ1-2, with D unresolved. There are 12 residues in the CDR3. Germline values: CDR1 SGHKS, CDR2 YYEKEE (reference sequence). Trimming pared 4 bases from V and 3 bases from J, leaving 7 bases between. For the CDR3, the DNA is TGTGCCAGCAGCGAAGCTGACTATGGCTACACCTTC. Translated, it gives CASSEADYGYTF.

CDR3 nucleotide sequence: TGTGCCAGCAGTTACTCTAGCGCCTACAATGAGCAGTTCTTC. Amino acids: CASSYSSAYNEQFF. This sequence joins TRBV6-5 and TRBJ2-1; tentatively, D is TRBD2 (5 bases). V was clipped by 0 bases and J by 2 bases, with 5 bases between them. The CDR3 length is 14 residues. Germline CDR1 is MNHEY and CDR2 is SVGAGI.

The chain recombines TRBV13 with TRBJ2-4, with TRBD1 as a possible D gene (5 bases). V was clipped by 2 bases and J by 7 bases, with 9 bases between them. Germline V gene lookup returns CDR1 PRHDT and CDR2 FYEKMQ (reference sequence). This CDR3 spans 13 amino acids. The CDR3 DNA reads TGTGCCAGCAGCTTAACAAACAGGAACATTCAGTACTTC. This encodes CASSLTNRNIQYF.

A single count supports this clone. The chain joins TRBV28 to TRBJ1-3, with no clear D. The V end was cut by 6 bases, the J end by 2 bases, with 11 bases between. The CDR3 is 14 residues long. The germline gives CDR1 MDHEN, CDR2 SYDVKM. CDR3 residues: CASRTGSTGNTIYF. DNA for the CDR3: TGTGCCAGCAGGACGGGGAGTACTGGAAACACCATATATTTT.

V and J are TRBV6-6 and TRBJ2-4; no definite D call. This CDR3 region has 14 residues. The germline V and J ends were trimmed by 2 bases and 8 bases, with 13 bases remaining between them. Germline CDR1 is MNHNY and CDR2 is SVGAGI (reference sequence). The CDR3 spells CASSYLQLLDIQYF. In DNA form, the CDR3 reads TGTGCCAGCAGTTACCTACAATTGCTAGACATTCAGTACTTC.

This chain links TRBV18 with TRBJ2-5, with D uncertain. This CDR3 comprises 12 residues. The germline V and J ends were trimmed by 3 bases and 2 bases, with 4 bases remaining between them. CDR1 and CDR2 (germline): KGHSH, LQKENI. The CDR3 DNA is TGTGCCAGCTCACCTACTCAAGAGACCCAGTACTTC. It is translated as CASSPTQETQYF. Drawing the rest from reference TRBV18 and TRBJ2-5, the complete variable domain is NAGVMQNPRHLVRRRGQEARLRCSPMKGHSHVYWYRQLPEEGLKFMVYLQKENIIDESGMPKERFSAEFPKEGPSILRIQQVVRGDSAAYFCASSPTQETQYFGPGTRLLVL.

The chain uses TRBV7-2 and TRBJ2-3; possibly TRBD2 for D (5 bases). CDR3 length: 16 amino acids. V was shortened by 1 base and J by 2 bases, with 13 bases between the two germline ends. Germline V CDR1 and CDR2: SGHTA, FQGNSA. CDR3 in amino acids: CASSLGNSGATDTQYF. CDR3 DNA: TGTGCCAGCAGCTTAGGGAACAGCGGAGCCACAGATACGCAGTATTTT.

V usage is TRBV7-2 and J usage is TRBJ2-1; 7 nucleotides align to TRBD1. With V trimmed by 1 base and J by 0 bases, 0 bases remained unmatched. Germline V lookup: CDR1 SGHTA, CDR2 FQGNSA. CDR3 length equals 15 residues. The CDR3 loop reads CASSLEGASYNEQFF. CDR3 sequence (DNA): TGTGCCAGCAGCTTAGAGGGGGCCTCCTACAATGAGCAGTTCTTC.

The rearrangement joins TRBV5-1 to TRBJ2-1; no firm D call. CDR1 and CDR2 from the germline V gene are SGHRS and YFSETQ. The V and J ends lost 4 bases and 9 bases respectively, with 8 bases between them. This CDR3 region has 11 residues. The CDR3 spells CASSLHGEQFF. CDR3 coding DNA: TGCGCCAGCAGCCTTCACGGTGAGCAGTTCTTC.

The V call is TRBV6-5, the J call TRBJ1-6, with 7 bases identical to TRBD1. The J segment lost 11 bases and the V segment lost 5 bases, leaving 12 bases of the junction unmatched. Germline loops: CDR1 MNHEY, CDR2 SVGAGI. The CDR3 totals 15 residues. The CDR3, as DNA: TGTGCCAGCAGTACTCGACAGGGCTGGGGAACACCCCTCCACTTT. Translation gives CASSTRQGWGTPLHF.

The V call is TRBV30, the J call TRBJ2-1; D remains unclear. V lost 2 bases and J lost 8, with 16 bases in between. Germline V gives CDR1 GTSNPN, CDR2 SVGIG (reference sequence). The CDR3 totals 14 residues. Here the CDR3 reads CAWSLMGRRDEQFF. As DNA, the CDR3 is TGTGCCTGGAGTCTCATGGGTAGACGGGATGAGCAGTTCTTC.

As DNA, the CDR3 is TGTGCCAGTAGCGGACAGGGGGCGACAGATACGCAGTATTTT. Its protein is CASSGQGATDTQYF. The genes are TRBV19 and TRBJ2-3; 11 nucleotides match TRBD1. The CDR3 runs 14 residues. The germline CDR1 and CDR2 sequences are LNHDA and SQIVND (reference sequence). Germline trimming cut 6 bases from V and 3 bases from J; bases unmatched to any gene: 2.

The rearrangement uses TRBV9 and TRBJ1-5; TRBD1 aligns across 7 bases. The V gene's germline CDR1 is SGDLS and CDR2 YYNGEE. CDR3 length: 15 residues. V lost 1 base to trimming and J lost 1 base; unmatched junction nucleotides: 2. In nucleotides, the CDR3 is TGTGCCAGCAGCGTAACAGGGGCCAGCAATCAGCCCCAGCATTTT. Translating it yields CASSVTGASNQPQHF.

The V call is TRBV19, the J call TRBJ2-7; TRBD1 aligns across 7 bases. Losses at the gene ends were 0 bases for V and 3 bases for J; bases not matched to a gene: 2. CDR1 and CDR2 (germline): LNHDA, SQIVND (reference sequence). The CDR3 has 14 amino acids. CDR3 region: CASSIEQGSYEQYF. The DNA of the CDR3 is TGTGCCAGTAGTATAGAACAGGGGAGCTACGAGCAGTACTTC.